This T cell receptor beta chain was identified during a study of cytomegalovirus exposure and HLA in healthy donors. Study-wide findings and caveats: TRBV6-2, TRBV6-3 and some other V segments were unresolvable in 87-base-pair reads.

In this sample, this clone turned up a few times. Its antigen is still unknown. The PCR ran on 60 Vbeta and 13 Jbeta primers. Data came from immunoSEQ multiplex PCR; TCRdb stores just in-frame clones and leaves some out. The sample holds over 100,000 clones, roughly 82% seen once. V lost 5 bases and J 6 bases, leaving 13 bases between the germline ends. Per the germline V gene, CDR1 is KGHSH and CDR2 is LQKENI. CDR3 length: 14 amino acids. This chain links TRBV18 with TRBJ2-2; TRBD1 might be the D (5 bases). This TCR was recovered from a woman aged 18-35 years in good health and CMV-seropositive. Sequenced input: PBMCs. CDR3 nucleotides: TGTGCCAGCTCATTGGACAACACGGCCGGGGAGCTGTTTTTT. This codes for CASSLDNTAGELFF. Supplemented by reference TRBV18 and TRBJ2-2, the full variable domain reads NAGVMQNPRHLVRRRGQEARLRCSPMKGHSHVYWYRQLPEEGLKFMVYLQKENIIDESGMPKERFSAEFPKEGPSILRIQQVVRGDSAAYFCASSLDNTAGELFFGEGSRLTVL.